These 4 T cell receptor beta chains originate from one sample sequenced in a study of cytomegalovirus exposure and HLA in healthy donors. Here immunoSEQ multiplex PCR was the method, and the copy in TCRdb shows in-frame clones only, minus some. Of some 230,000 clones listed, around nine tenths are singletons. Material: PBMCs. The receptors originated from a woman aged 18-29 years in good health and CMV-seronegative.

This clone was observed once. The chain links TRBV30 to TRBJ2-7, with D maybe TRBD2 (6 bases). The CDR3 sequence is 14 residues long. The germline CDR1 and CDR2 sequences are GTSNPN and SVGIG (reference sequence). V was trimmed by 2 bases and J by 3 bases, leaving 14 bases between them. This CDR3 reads CAWSIGGTLYEQYF. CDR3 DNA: TGTGCCTGGAGTATCGGAGGGACTCTCTACGAGCAGTACTTC.

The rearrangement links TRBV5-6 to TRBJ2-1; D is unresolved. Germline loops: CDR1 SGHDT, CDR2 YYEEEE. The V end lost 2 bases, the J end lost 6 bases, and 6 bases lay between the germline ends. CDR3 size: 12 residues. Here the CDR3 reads CASSFVINEQFF. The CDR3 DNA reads TGTGCCAGCAGCTTTGTAATCAATGAGCAGTTCTTC.

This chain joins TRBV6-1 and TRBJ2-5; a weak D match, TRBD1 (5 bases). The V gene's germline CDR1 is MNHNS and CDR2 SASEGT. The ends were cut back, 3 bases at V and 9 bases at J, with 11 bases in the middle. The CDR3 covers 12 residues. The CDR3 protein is CASSEARAAQYF. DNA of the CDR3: TGTGCCAGCAGTGAGGCCAGGGCGGCCCAGTACTTC.

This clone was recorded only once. DNA of the CDR3: TGTGCCAGGGAAGAGGTGTTCTTATCAGATACGCAGTATTTT. This codes for CAREEVFLSDTQYF. This rearrangement joins TRBV21-1 to TRBJ2-3; the DNA was not compared with TRBD2, the D call given in the table. TRBV21-1 represents a pseudogene. This CDR3 is built from 14 residues.